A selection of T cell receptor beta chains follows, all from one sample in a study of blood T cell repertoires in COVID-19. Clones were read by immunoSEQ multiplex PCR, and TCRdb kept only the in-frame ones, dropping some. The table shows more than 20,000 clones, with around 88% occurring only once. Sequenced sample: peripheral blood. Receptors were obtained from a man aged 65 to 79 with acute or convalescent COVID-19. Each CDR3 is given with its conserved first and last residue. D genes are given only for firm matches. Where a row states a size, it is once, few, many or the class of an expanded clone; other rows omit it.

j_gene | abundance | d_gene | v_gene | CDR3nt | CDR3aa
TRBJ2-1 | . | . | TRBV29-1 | TGCAGCGTAAAGGTGCGACTTCTCTACAATGAGCAGTTCTTC | CSVKVRLLYNEQFF
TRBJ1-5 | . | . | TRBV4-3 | TGCGCCAGCAGCCAAGATGTGGGGCGGCCCCAGCATTTT | CASSQDVGRPQHF
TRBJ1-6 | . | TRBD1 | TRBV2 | TGTGCCAGCAGTGACAGGACAGGGAATTCACCCCTCCACTTT | CASSDRTGNSPLHF
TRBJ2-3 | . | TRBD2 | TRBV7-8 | TGTGCCAGCCAGTGGGCTAGCGGGAGGGATACGCAGTATTTT | CASQWASGRDTQYF
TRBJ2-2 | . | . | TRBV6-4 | TGTGCCAGCAGTGATTCCCCAAAAGACACTCTCCGGGAGCTGTTTTTT | CASSDSPKDTLRELFF
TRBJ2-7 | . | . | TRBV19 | TGTGCCAGTAGTGCCGGACTCGACTCCTACGAGCAGTACTTC | CASSAGLDSYEQYF
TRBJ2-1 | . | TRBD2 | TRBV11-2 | TGTGCCAGCAGCCCTCCGGGACTAGCGGGAGGGCATCGGAATGAGCAGTTCTTC | CASSPPGLAGGHRNEQFF
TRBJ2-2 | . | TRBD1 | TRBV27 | TGTGCCAGCAGTTACAGGGGGACCGGGGAGCTGTTTTTT | CASSYRGTGELFF
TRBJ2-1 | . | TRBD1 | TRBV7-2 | TGTGCCAGCAGCCCGGACAGGGACTCCTACAATGAGCAGTTCTTC | CASSPDRDSYNEQFF
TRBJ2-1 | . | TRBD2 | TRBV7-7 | TGTGCTAGCAGCGTACTAGCGGGAGATGGGAATGAGCAGTTCTTC | CASSVLAGDGNEQFF
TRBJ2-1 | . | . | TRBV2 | TGTGCCAGCAGTGAAGGGGTACAGGTCGGGGAGCAGTTCTTC | CASSEGVQVGEQFF
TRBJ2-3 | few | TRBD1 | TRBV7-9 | TGTGCCAGCGAGAGGGGGCGGGATACGCAGTATTTT | CASERGRDTQYF
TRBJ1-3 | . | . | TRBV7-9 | TGTGCCAGCAGCCTATCCACTGTCTCTGGAAACACCATATATTTT | CASSLSTVSGNTIYF
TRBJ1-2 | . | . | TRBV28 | TGTGCCAGCACTCCCCCCCGAGGACAGCTGAGGTTC | CASTPPRGQLRF
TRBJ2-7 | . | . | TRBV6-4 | TGTGCCAGAACAGGGACGGACAGAGACGAGCAGTACTTC | CARTGTDRDEQYF
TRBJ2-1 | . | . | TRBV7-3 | TGTGCCAGCAGCCCGTTTCCCAGTTTTAATGAGCAGTTCTTC | CASSPFPSFNEQFF